Listed below are T cell receptor beta chains from one sample, sequenced in a study of blood T cell repertoires in COVID-19. Assay: immunoSEQ multiplex PCR; the TCRdb copy retains only in-frame clones and omits some. The repertoire has tens of thousands of clones, over 80% of them found once; the top ten carry roughly 30%. The sequencing sample was made of peripheral blood. The source of these receptors is a woman aged 80 or over with active or convalescent COVID-19. Each CDR3 is given with its conserved first and last residue. The D gene is left open where the match is weak. Size is stated for part of the rows, as once, few or many counts, or as a class when the clone is expanded.

>.|TRBD2|TRBV2|TRBJ2-3
TGTGCCAGCAGCAGCATGTCGGGACTAGCGGGAACAGATACGCAGTATTTT
CASSSMSGLAGTDTQYF
>.|.|TRBV21-1|TRBJ2-1
TGTGCCAGCAGCTCCCCGCTGGGCACGGAGGTCAATGAGCAGTTCTTC
CASSSPLGTEVNEQFF
>.|.|TRBV10-2|TRBJ2-7
TGCGCCAGCAGTGAGTCGCCTCAGAACGAGCAGTACTTC
CASSESPQNEQYF
>.|.|TRBV29-1|TRBJ1-5
TGCAGCGTTTTTACAGGGCAGGGTCAGCCCCAGCATTTT
CSVFTGQGQPQHF
>few|.|TRBV15|TRBJ2-6
TGTGCCACCAGCAGAGATCGCGTATCTGGGGCCAACGTCCTGACTTTC
CATSRDRVSGANVLTF
>.|.|TRBV13|TRBJ2-7
TGTGCCAGCAGTCCCCCGGACTTAGACGGGGCCTACGAGCAGTACTTC
CASSPPDLDGAYEQYF
>.|TRBD2|TRBV5-1|TRBJ2-1
TGCGCCAGCAGCTCGGGACCAGCTCGGGGGGTAAGCGAGGAGCAGTTCTTC
CASSSGPARGVSEEQFF
>few|TRBD1|TRBV19|TRBJ2-7
TGTGCCAGTAGTATAGGAAGTGGACAGGGGACCTACGAGCAGTACTTC
CASSIGSGQGTYEQYF
>once|.|TRBV5-5|TRBJ1-1
TGTGCCAGCAGCTTGGGGGGCCGGAACACTGAAGCTTTCTTT
CASSLGGRNTEAFF
>once|.|TRBV5-1|TRBJ2-1
TGCGCCAGCAGCTTGGGACAGGGAGGCAATGAGCAGTTCTTC
CASSLGQGGNEQFF
>.|TRBD1|TRBV9|TRBJ2-1
TGTGCCAGCAGCGTAGCCGGACCGGCGGCAGGGGGTTACAATGAGCAGTTCTTC
CASSVAGPAAGGYNEQFF
>once|TRBD2|TRBV4-1|TRBJ2-1
TGCGCCAGCAGCCATATAGCGGGAGGGCTAACCATCAATGAGCAGTTCTTC
CASSHIAGGLTINEQFF
>.|TRBD1|TRBV9|TRBJ2-3
TGTGCCAGCAGGGGACAGGGGGCCCCCTTGGATACGCAGTATTTT
CASRGQGAPLDTQYF
>few|.|TRBV2|TRBJ1-2
TGTGCCAGCAGTGTGGTGTCAGGCGGGTATGGCTACACCTTC
CASSVVSGGYGYTF
>once|.|TRBV6-5|TRBJ1-1
TGTCCGGAGAATTCGAACACTGAAGCTTTCTTT
CPENSNTEAFF
>.|TRBD2|TRBV7-3|TRBJ2-3
TGTGCCAGCAGCCCCAGGACTAGCGGGGGTGTGACAGATACGCAGTATTTT
CASSPRTSGGVTDTQYF
>.|.|TRBV4-2|TRBJ2-4
TGTGCCAGCAGCCAACAAGCCGCCGGGACTGGCAAAAACATTCAGTACTTC
CASSQQAAGTGKNIQYF
>.|.|TRBV30|TRBJ1-1
TGTGCCTGGAGTAACGGCCTAGGGGTTAACACTGAAGCTTTCTTT
CAWSNGLGVNTEAFF
>once|TRBD1|TRBV28|TRBJ1-1
TGTGCCAGCGCTGGTAACAGGGGGAGGGGCACTGAAGCTTTCTTT
CASAGNRGRGTEAFF
>.|TRBD1|TRBV10-3|TRBJ2-7
TGTGCCTCTGGGACAGGGGGGCACGAGCAGTACTTC
CASGTGGHEQYF
>.|.|TRBV7-9|TRBJ2-7
TGTGCCAGCAGCTTGAGTACCTACGAGCAGTACTTC
CASSLSTYEQYF
>once|.|TRBV25-1|TRBJ2-5
TGTGCCAGCAGTGAATATACCGGGGGTCTAAAAGAGACCCAGTACTTC
CASSEYTGGLKETQYF
>.|.|TRBV15|TRBJ1-2
TGTGCCACCAGCCTACGGGCTAACTATGGCTACACCTTC
CATSLRANYGYTF
>.|.|TRBV6-1|TRBJ1-6
TGTGCCAGCAGTGAAGTGTTACGGTCACCCCTCCACTTT
CASSEVLRSPLHF
>.|TRBD1|TRBV7-3|TRBJ1-1
TGTGCCAGCAGTTCAACAGGGGGCGCCACTGAAGCTTTCTTT
CASSSTGGATEAFF
>.|TRBD1|TRBV30|TRBJ2-3
TGTGCCTGGGAGAAACTCTTACAGGGGGCGTGGGCCCCAGATACGCAGTATTTT
CAWEKLLQGAWAPDTQYF
>.|TRBD1|TRBV20-1|TRBJ1-6
TGCAGTGCTAGTTACAGGGGGCAATTTTCACCCCTCCACTTT
CSASYRGQFSPLHF
>.|TRBD1|TRBV25-1|TRBJ1-4
TGTGCCAGCAGTGACAGGGGGACGGAAAAACTGTTTTTT
CASSDRGTEKLFF
>.|.|TRBV11-3|TRBJ1-4
TGTGCCAGCAGCTTAAGATCCCAGCGGACTAATGAAAAACTGTTTTTT
CASSLRSQRTNEKLFF
>.|TRBD1|TRBV9|TRBJ1-2
TGTGCCAGCAGCGTTCTCGGGACAGGGACCTATGGCTACACCTTC
CASSVLGTGTYGYTF
>.|TRBD1|TRBV5-1|TRBJ1-1
TGCGCCAGCAGCTCCGAGGGGGCTGTGAACACTGAAGCTTTCTTT
CASSSEGAVNTEAFF
>.|.|TRBV28|TRBJ2-1
TGTGTCAGCACAAGCCGCCGCTCCTACAATGAGCAGTTCTTC
CVSTSRRSYNEQFF
>.|TRBD1|TRBV13|TRBJ1-1
TGTGCCAGCAGCTTAGTCAGGGGGCCAAGGGGTTTCGCTGAAGCTTTCTTT
CASSLVRGPRGFAEAFF
>.|.|TRBV5-4|TRBJ1-2
TGTGCCAGCAGCTTGGCAGGCTATCATAACTATGGCTACACCTTC
CASSLAGYHNYGYTF
>once|.|TRBV7-3|TRBJ2-1
TGTGCCAGCAGCTTAACGACTACCAATGAGCAGTTCTTC
CASSLTTTNEQFF
>.|TRBD1|TRBV5-8|TRBJ2-7
TGTGCCAGCAGCTTGGCCAGGGGGGACAGGGTCTACGAGCAGTACTTC
CASSLARGDRVYEQYF
>few|TRBD2|TRBV4-3|TRBJ2-7
TGCGCCAGCAGCCAAGATTTGGCTAGCGGGACCTACGAGCAGTACTTC
CASSQDLASGTYEQYF